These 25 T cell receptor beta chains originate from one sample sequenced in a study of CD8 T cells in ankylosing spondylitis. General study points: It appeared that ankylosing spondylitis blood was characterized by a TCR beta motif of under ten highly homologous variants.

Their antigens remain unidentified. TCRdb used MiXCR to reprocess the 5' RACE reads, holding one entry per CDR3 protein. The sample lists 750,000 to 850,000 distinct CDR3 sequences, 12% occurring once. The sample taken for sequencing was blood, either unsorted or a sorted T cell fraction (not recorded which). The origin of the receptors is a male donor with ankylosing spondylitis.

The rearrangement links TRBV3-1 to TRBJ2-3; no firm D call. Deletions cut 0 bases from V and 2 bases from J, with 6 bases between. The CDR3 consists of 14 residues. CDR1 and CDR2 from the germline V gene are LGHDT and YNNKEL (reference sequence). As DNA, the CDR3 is TGTGCCAGCAGCCAAGAACTGTACACAGATACGCAGTATTTT. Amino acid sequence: CASSQELYTDTQYF.

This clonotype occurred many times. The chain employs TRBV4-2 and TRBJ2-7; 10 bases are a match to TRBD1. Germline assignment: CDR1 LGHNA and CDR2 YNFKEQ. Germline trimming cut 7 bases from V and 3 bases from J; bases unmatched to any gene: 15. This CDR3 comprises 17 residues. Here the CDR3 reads CASTRDGDRGGDYEQYF. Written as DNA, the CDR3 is TGTGCCAGCACTCGGGACGGGGACAGGGGAGGGGACTACGAGCAGTACTTC.

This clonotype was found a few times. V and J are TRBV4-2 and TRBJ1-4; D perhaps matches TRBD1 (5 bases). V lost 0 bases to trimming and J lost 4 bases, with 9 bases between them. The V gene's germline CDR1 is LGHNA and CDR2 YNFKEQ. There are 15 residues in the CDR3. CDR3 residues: CASSQDPGYNEKLFF. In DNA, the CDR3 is TGTGCCAGCAGCCAAGATCCAGGGTATAATGAAAAACTGTTTTTT.

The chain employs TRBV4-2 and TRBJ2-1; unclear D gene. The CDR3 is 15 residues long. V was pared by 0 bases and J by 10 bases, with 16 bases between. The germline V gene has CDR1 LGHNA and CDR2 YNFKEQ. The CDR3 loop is CASSQDGRPTEEQFF. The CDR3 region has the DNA TGTGCCAGCAGCCAAGATGGTAGACCGACGGAGGAGCAGTTCTTC.

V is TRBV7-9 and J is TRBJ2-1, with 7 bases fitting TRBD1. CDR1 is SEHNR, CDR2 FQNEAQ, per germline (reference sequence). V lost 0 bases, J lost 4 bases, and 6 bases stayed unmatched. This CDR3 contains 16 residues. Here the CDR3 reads CASSLAFTGAYNEQFF. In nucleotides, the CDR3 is TGTGCCAGCAGCTTAGCGTTCACAGGGGCATACAATGAGCAGTTCTTC.

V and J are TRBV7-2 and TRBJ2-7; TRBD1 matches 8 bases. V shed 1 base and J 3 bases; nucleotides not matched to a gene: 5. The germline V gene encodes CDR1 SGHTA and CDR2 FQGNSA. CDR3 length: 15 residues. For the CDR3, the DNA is TGTGCCAGCAGCTTAGTAGGGACAGGTGTCTACGAGCAGTACTTC. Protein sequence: CASSLVGTGVYEQYF. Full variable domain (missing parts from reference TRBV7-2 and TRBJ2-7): GAGVSQSPSNKVTEKGKDVELRCDPISGHTALYWYRQSLGQGLEFLIYFQGNSAPDKSGLPSDRFSAERTGGSVSTLTIQRTQQEDSAVYLCASSLVGTGVYEQYFGPGTRLTVT.

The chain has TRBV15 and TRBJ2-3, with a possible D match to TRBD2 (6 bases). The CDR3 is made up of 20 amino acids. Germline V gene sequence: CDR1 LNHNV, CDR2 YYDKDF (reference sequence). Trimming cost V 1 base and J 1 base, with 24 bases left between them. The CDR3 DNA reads TGTGCCACCAGCAGAGTTCAATTCACGCCCGGGAGAAGGGGCACAGATACGCAGTATTTT. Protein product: CATSRVQFTPGRRGTDTQYF.

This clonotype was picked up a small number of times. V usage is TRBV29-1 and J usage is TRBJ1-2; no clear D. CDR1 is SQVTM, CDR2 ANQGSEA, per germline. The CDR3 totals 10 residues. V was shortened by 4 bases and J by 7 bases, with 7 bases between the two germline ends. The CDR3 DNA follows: TGCAGCGTTGGTAATCCTGGCTACACCTTC. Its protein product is CSVGNPGYTF.

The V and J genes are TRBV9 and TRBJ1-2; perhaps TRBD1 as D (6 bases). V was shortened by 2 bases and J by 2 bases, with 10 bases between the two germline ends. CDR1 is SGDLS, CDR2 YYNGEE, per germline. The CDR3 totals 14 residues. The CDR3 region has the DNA TGTGCCAGCAGCGTCTCCGGACAGAACTATGGCTACACCTTC. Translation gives CASSVSGQNYGYTF.

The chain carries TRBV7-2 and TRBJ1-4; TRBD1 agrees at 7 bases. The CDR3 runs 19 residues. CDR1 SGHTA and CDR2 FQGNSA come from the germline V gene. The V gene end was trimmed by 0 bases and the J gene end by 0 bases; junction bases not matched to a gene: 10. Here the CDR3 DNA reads TGTGCCAGCAGCTTAGCTTGGAGGGGGACAGATGCAACTAATGAAAAACTGTTTTTT. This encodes CASSLAWRGTDATNEKLFF.

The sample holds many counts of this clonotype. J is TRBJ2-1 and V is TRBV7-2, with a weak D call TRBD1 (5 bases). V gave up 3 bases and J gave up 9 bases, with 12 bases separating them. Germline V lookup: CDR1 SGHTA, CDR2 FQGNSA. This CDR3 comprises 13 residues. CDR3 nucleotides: TGTGCCAGCAGCTTCGGGTTAGGGGTTGAGCAGTTCTTC. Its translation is CASSFGLGVEQFF.

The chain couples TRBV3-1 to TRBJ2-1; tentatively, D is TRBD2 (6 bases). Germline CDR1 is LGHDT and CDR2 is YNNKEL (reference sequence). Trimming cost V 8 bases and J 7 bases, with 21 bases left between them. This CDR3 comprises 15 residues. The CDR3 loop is CASCSSAGYPNEQFF. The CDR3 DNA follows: TGTGCCAGCTGCTCTAGCGCAGGATACCCAAATGAGCAGTTCTTC.

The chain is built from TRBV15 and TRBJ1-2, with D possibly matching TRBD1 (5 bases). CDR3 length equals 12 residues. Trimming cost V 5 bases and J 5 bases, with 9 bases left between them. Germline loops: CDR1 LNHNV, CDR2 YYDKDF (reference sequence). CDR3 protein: CATSQGGYGYTF. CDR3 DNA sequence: TGTGCCACCAGCCAGGGCGGGTATGGCTACACCTTC. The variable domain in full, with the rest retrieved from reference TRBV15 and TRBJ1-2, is DAMVIQNPRYQVTQFGKPVTLSCSQTLNHNVMYWYQQKSSQAPKLLFHYYDKDFNNEADTPDNFQSRRPNTSFCFLDIRSPGLGDTAMYLCATSQGGYGYTFGSGTRLTVV.

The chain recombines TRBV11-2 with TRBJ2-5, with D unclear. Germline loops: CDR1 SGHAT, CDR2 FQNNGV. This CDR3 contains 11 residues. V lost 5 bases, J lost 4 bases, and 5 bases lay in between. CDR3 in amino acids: CASSHIETQYF. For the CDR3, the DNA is TGTGCCAGCAGCCACATAGAGACCCAGTACTTC.

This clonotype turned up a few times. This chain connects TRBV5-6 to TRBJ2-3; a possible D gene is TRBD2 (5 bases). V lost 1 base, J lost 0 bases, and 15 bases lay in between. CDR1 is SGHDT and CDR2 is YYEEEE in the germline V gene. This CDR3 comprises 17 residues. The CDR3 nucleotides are TGTGCCAGCAGCTTGAATGGGCGGGCGACTAGCACAGATACGCAGTATTTT. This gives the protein CASSLNGRATSTDTQYF.

The chain's CDR3 is CSARGGLAGIYEQYF. The CDR3 DNA sequence: TGCAGTGCTAGAGGAGGACTAGCGGGAATCTACGAGCAGTACTTC. The chain carries TRBV20-1 and TRBJ2-7; 12 nucleotides line up with TRBD2. The V segment lost 1 base and the J segment 3 bases; nucleotides outside the gene matches: 4. Germline V gene lookup returns CDR1 DFQATT and CDR2 SNEGSKA (reference sequence). The CDR3 totals 15 residues.

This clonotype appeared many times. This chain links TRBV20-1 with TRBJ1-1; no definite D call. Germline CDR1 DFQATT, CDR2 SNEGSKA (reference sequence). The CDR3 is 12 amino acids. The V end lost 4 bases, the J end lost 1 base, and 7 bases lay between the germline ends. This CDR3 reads CSANRPNTEAFF. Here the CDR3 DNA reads TGCAGTGCTAACAGACCGAACACTGAAGCTTTCTTT.

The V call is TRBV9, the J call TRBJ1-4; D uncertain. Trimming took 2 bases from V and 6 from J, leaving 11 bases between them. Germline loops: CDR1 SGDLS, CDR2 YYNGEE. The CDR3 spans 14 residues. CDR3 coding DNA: TGTGCCAGCAGCGTGGGAAACCAGGATGAAAAACTGTTTTTT. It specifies CASSVGNQDEKLFF.

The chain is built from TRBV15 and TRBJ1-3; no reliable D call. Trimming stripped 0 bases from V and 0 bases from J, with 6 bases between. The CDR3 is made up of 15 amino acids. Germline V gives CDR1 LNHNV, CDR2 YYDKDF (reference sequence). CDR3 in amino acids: CATSRDPYSGNTIYF. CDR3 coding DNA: TGTGCCACCAGCAGAGATCCTTACTCTGGAAACACCATATATTTT.

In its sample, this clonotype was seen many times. This CDR3 is CASTSGDYGYTF. CDR3 bases: TGTGCCAGCACCTCAGGGGACTATGGCTACACCTTC. The chain employs TRBV7-9 and TRBJ1-2; D perhaps matches TRBD1 (6 bases). The germline CDR1 and CDR2 sequences are SEHNR and FQNEAQ (reference sequence). This CDR3 contains 12 residues. With 7 bases removed from V and 3 bases from J, the gap between germline ends came to 9 bases.

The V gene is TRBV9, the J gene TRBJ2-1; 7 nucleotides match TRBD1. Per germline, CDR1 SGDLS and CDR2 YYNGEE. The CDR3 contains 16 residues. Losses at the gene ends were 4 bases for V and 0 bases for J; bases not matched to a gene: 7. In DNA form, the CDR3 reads TGTGCCAGCAGCCCCCAGGGACAGAGCTCCTACAATGAGCAGTTCTTC. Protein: CASSPQGQSSYNEQFF.

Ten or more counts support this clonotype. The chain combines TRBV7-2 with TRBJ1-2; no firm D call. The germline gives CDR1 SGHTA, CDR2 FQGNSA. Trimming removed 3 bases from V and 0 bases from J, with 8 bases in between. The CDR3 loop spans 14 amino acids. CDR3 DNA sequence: TGTGCCAGCAGCTTGGGCCGAGCTAACTATGGCTACACCTTC. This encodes CASSLGRANYGYTF. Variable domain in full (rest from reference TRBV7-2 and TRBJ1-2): GAGVSQSPSNKVTEKGKDVELRCDPISGHTALYWYRQSLGQGLEFLIYFQGNSAPDKSGLPSDRFSAERTGGSVSTLTIQRTQQEDSAVYLCASSLGRANYGYTFGSGTRLTVV.

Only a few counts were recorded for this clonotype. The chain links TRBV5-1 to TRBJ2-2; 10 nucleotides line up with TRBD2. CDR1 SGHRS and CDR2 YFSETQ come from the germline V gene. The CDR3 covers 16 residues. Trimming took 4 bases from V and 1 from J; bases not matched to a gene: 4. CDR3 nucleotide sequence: TGCGCCAGCAGCGCCTCTAGCGGGGGGAACACCGGGGAGCTGTTTTTT. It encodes CASSASSGGNTGELFF. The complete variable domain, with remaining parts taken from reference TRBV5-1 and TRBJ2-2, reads KAGVTQTPRYLIKTRGQQVTLSCSPISGHRSVSWYQQTPGQGLQFLFEYFSETQRNKGNFPGRFSGRQFSNSRSEMNVSTLELGDSALYLCASSASSGGNTGELFFGEGSRLTVL.

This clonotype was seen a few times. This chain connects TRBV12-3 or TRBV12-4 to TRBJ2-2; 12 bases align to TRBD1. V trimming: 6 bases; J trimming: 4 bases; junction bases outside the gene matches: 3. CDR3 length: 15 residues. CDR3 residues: CASSGTGGRTGELFF. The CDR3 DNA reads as TGTGCCAGCAGCGGGACAGGGGGCCGCACCGGGGAGCTGTTTTTT.

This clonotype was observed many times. The CDR3 is CASSYRRDRGYEQYF. DNA of the CDR3: TGTGCCAGCAGTTACCGCCGGGACAGGGGTTACGAGCAGTACTTC. The chain recombines TRBV6-5 with TRBJ2-7, with 10 positions matching TRBD1. CDR1 MNHEY and CDR2 SVGAGI come from the germline V gene. V lost 2 bases to trimming and J lost 4 bases; unmatched junction nucleotides: 5. The CDR3 has 15 amino acids.